A single sample is the source of the 11 T cell receptor beta chains below, sequenced in a study of blood T cell repertoires in COVID-19. The assay was immunoSEQ multiplex PCR, and TCRdb's table has in-frame clones only and misses some. The repertoire has about 220,000 clones, 88% of them found once; the top ten carry roughly 2.5%. Sequencing used PBMCs or T cells enriched from blood (not recorded which). The receptors derive from a woman aged 25 to 39 who had recovered from COVID-19.

A single count supports this clone. The gene calls are TRBV3-1 (or the pseudogene TRBV3-2) and TRBJ1-2; TRBD1 might be the D (5 bases). The CDR3 runs to 14 residues. CDR1 and CDR2 (germline): LGHDT, YNNKEL (reference sequence). The V gene lost 2 bases and the J gene lost 5 bases, with 12 bases spanning the gap. CDR3 residues: CASSQFQGGYGYTF. The CDR3 nucleotides are TGTGCCAGCAGCCAATTCCAGGGTGGGTATGGCTACACCTTC.

The chain employs TRBV7-9 and TRBJ2-5; 9 bases align to TRBD2. CDR1 SEHNR and CDR2 FQNEAQ come from the germline V gene (reference sequence). The J segment lost 4 bases and the V segment lost 1 base, leaving 1 base of the junction unmatched. The CDR3 is made up of 14 amino acids. The CDR3 nucleotides are TGTGCCAGCAGCTTAGAGACTAGCGGAGAGACCCAGTACTTC. As protein: CASSLETSGETQYF.

This chain joins TRBV3-1 (or the pseudogene TRBV3-2) and TRBJ1-1; 8 nucleotides match TRBD1. There are 17 residues in the CDR3. Germline V CDR1 and CDR2: LGHDT, YNNKEL (reference sequence). V shed 0 bases and J 5 bases; nucleotides not matched to a gene: 11. DNA of the CDR3: TGTGCCAGCAGCCAAGATTGGGCAGGGGGCTGGATAACTGAAGCTTTCTTT. This encodes CASSQDWAGGWITEAFF.

The chain uses TRBV6-1 and TRBJ2-1, with D possibly being TRBD1 (5 bases). The CDR3 extends over 13 amino acids. The V gene's germline CDR1 is MNHNS and CDR2 SASEGT. Trimming stripped 2 bases from V and 5 bases from J, with 7 bases between. CDR3 region: CASSERQNNEQFF. CDR3 coding DNA: TGTGCCAGCAGTGAAAGACAGAACAATGAGCAGTTCTTC.

Here the CDR3 reads CASSPGTGSDTQYF. The CDR3 DNA reads TGTGCCAGCAGCCCCGGGACAGGGTCAGATACGCAGTATTTT. This rearrangement joins TRBV5-5 to TRBJ2-3; the match to TRBD1 covers 9 bases. The CDR3 length is 14 residues. The V gene's germline CDR1 is SGHKS and CDR2 YYEKEE (reference sequence). Trimming at V came to 4 bases and at J to 4 bases, leaving 4 bases not matched to a gene.

The genes are TRBV23-1 and TRBJ1-3; 7 nucleotides align to TRBD1. TRBV23-1 is given ORF status, its function remaining uncertain. With 2 bases clipped from V and 0 bases from J, the junction kept 4 bases outside the gene matches. CDR3 size: 16 residues. Here the CDR3 DNA reads TGCGCCAGCAGTCAAGAGACAGGGTGCTCTGGAAACACCATATATTTT. This translates into CASSQETGCSGNTIYF.

The chain is built from TRBV9 and TRBJ2-1; 9 bases fit TRBD2. V lost 0 bases, J lost 9 bases, and 10 bases stayed unmatched. The CDR3 runs to 16 residues. CDR1 is SGDLS and CDR2 is YYNGEE in the germline V gene. The CDR3 coding sequence is TGTGCCAGCAGCGTAGCAGCGGGGGGAGTGGGATTTGAGCAGTTCTTC. It encodes CASSVAAGGVGFEQFF.

The chain links TRBV7-9 to TRBJ1-1; D uncertain. CDR1 is SEHNR, CDR2 FQNEAQ, per germline (reference sequence). The V and J ends lost 5 bases and 1 base respectively, with 11 bases between them. The CDR3 contains 14 residues. Here the CDR3 DNA reads TGTGCCAGCAGCCCCAGCGGGCGGAACACTGAAGCTTTCTTT. This encodes CASSPSGRNTEAFF.

The rearrangement links TRBV6-5 to TRBJ2-2, with 9 bases that match TRBD1. Germline CDR1 MNHEY, CDR2 SVGAGI. Unmatched junction bases numbered 3, after V lost 6 bases and J lost 1 base. The CDR3 length is 15 residues. CDR3 protein: CASSGTGRNTGELFF. CDR3 in DNA: TGTGCCAGCAGCGGGACAGGGCGGAACACCGGGGAGCTGTTTTTT.

The chain links TRBV5-1 to TRBJ1-1; TRBD1 is a possible D gene (6 bases). Germline CDR1 SGHRS, CDR2 YFSETQ. V was shortened by 0 bases and J by 0 bases, with 18 bases between the two germline ends. The CDR3 consists of 18 residues. The CDR3 nucleotides read TGCGCCAGCAGCTTGGCCCCGACAGGCGCGAGATTGAACACTGAAGCTTTCTTT. Residues: CASSLAPTGARLNTEAFF.

The V call is TRBV5-1, the J call TRBJ2-5; the match to TRBD2 covers 11 bases. The CDR3 has 16 residues. V was clipped by 0 bases and J by 5 bases; unmatched bases: 6. Germline V gives CDR1 SGHRS, CDR2 YFSETQ. The CDR3 protein is CASSLVSGGALETQYF. The CDR3 DNA reads TGCGCCAGCAGCTTGGTTAGCGGGGGGGCCCTGGAGACCCAGTACTTC.